This T cell receptor (beta chain) was captured in a study of shared clonotypes between healthy human individuals. Regarding the study as a whole: Larger richness was generally estimated for naive than memory subsets. Having only a few donors restricted how much genetic and exposure-history diversity was captured. Sharing across four donors was highest in naive CD4 (about 5%) and lowest in memory CD8 (around 0.4%).

About this clone: The antigen is not known.

Using immunoSEQ multiplex PCR, the repertoire was profiled, and TCRdb retains in-frame clones only, with some absent. The sample has about 1 million clones, 65% to 75% seen once. The CDR3 totals 15 residues. V was cut by 1 base and J by 4 bases, with 13 bases left in between. Germline CDR1 reads SEHNR; CDR2 reads FQNEAQ (reference sequence). This receptor was identified in a man aged 18-30 years in good health. The genes are TRBV7-9 and TRBJ1-2; no clear D gene. Sequenced: memory CD4+ T cells sorted from blood. Subset in this sample: CD45RA-negative fraction. CDR3 nucleotides: TGTGCCAGCAGCTTAGAAGGTGCCGGGCCCTATGGCTACACCTTC. Translating it yields CASSLEGAGPYGYTF.